Presented here are 10 T cell receptor beta chains from one specimen sequenced in a study of PD-1 blockade in mismatch repair-deficient tumors. The table came from immunoSEQ multiplex PCR; TCRdb's copy has only in-frame clones and leaves some out. The sample lists approximately 100,000 clones, roughly four fifths occurring once. Sequencing used peripheral blood, obtained roughly eight months after starting pembrolizumab. Receptors originate from an adult with mismatch repair-deficient cancer.

The CDR3 sequence is CASSYLAGVYEQYF. The DNA of the CDR3 is TGTGCCAGCAGCTATCTAGCGGGAGTCTACGAGCAGTACTTC. The chain has TRBV5-4 and TRBJ2-7; 10 bases are a match to TRBD2. Germline V gene data show CDR1 as SGHNT and CDR2 as YYREEE (reference sequence). Trimming removed 3 bases from V and 3 bases from J; junction bases left unmatched: 3. This CDR3 has 14 amino acids. The whole variable domain, filled in from reference TRBV5-4 and TRBJ2-7, reads ETGVTQSPTHLIKTRGQQVTLRCSSQSGHNTVSWYQQALGQGPQFIFQYYREEENGRGNFPPRFSGLQFPNYSSELNVNALELDDSALYLCASSYLAGVYEQYFGPGTRLTVT.

The chain is built from TRBV5-4 and TRBJ2-2, with D tentatively TRBD1 (6 bases). V lost 1 base to trimming and J lost 4 bases, with 11 bases between them. The CDR3 sequence is 15 residues long. Germline V gene lookup returns CDR1 SGHNT and CDR2 YYREEE (reference sequence). As DNA, the CDR3 is TGTGCCAGCAGCTTGCGCGGACAGATCACCGGGGAGCTGTTTTTT. Translation gives CASSLRGQITGELFF. Variable domain in full (rest from reference TRBV5-4 and TRBJ2-2): ETGVTQSPTHLIKTRGQQVTLRCSSQSGHNTVSWYQQALGQGPQFIFQYYREEENGRGNFPPRFSGLQFPNYSSELNVNALELDDSALYLCASSLRGQITGELFFGEGSRLTVL.

This clone was detected a few times. The J gene is TRBJ2-5, the V gene TRBV7-9, with 10 nucleotides matching TRBD2. Trimming at V came to 5 bases and at J to 5 bases, leaving 20 bases not matched to a gene. Germline-derived CDR1 and CDR2 are SEHNR and FQNEAQ (reference sequence). This CDR3 spans 19 amino acids. CDR3 amino acids: CASSHSFRTSGGVRETQYF. The CDR3 bases are TGTGCCAGCAGCCATTCGTTCAGGACTAGCGGAGGAGTTAGGGAGACCCAGTACTTC.

This chain connects TRBV7-9 to TRBJ2-1; D not resolved. V was pared by 4 bases and J by 0 bases, with 16 bases between. CDR1 is SEHNR, CDR2 FQNEAQ, per germline (reference sequence). The CDR3 is 17 amino acids. The CDR3 coding sequence is TGTGCCAGCAGCTCCCCCGTGGCGGCCCTCTCCTACAATGAGCAGTTCTTC. It yields the protein CASSSPVAALSYNEQFF. Supplemented by reference TRBV7-9 and TRBJ2-1, the full variable domain reads DTGVSQNPRHKITKRGQNVTFRCDPISEHNRLYWYRQTLGQGPEFLTYFQNEAQLEKSRLLSDRFSAERPKGSFSTLEIQRTEQGDSAMYLCASSSPVAALSYNEQFFGPGTRLTVL.

V gene TRBV4-1 combines with J gene TRBJ2-4; perhaps TRBD2 as D (5 bases). Looked up from germline, CDR1 is MGHRA and CDR2 is YSYEKL. V lost 4 bases, J lost 2 bases, and 18 bases lay in between. The CDR3 is 17 residues long. The CDR3 DNA sequence: TGCGCCAGCAGCCCACAGCCCCCGGAGGTGTCCAAAAACATTCAGTACTTC. It translates to CASSPQPPEVSKNIQYF.

This clone was counted only a few times. The chain has TRBV5-8 and TRBJ1-1; D gene unclear. Germline V gene sequence: CDR1 SGHTS, CDR2 YDEGEE. Trimming stripped 2 bases from V and 5 bases from J, with 10 bases between. This CDR3 spans 13 amino acids. In DNA form, the CDR3 reads TGTGCCAGCAGCTTCGAGGGATGGACTGAAGCTTTCTTT. Residues: CASSFEGWTEAFF.

This chain joins TRBV5-5 and TRBJ2-4; possibly TRBD2 for D (5 bases). Germline values: CDR1 SGHKS, CDR2 YYEKEE (reference sequence). The CDR3 spans 13 residues. The ends were cut back, 5 bases at V and 8 bases at J, with 14 bases in the middle. The CDR3 here is CASRNTGLDIQYF. The CDR3 nucleotides are TGTGCCAGCAGAAACACGGGGTTGGACATTCAGTACTTC.

About this clone: Sequence at one end of the junction differs from germline and may be a read error. This chain connects TRBV30 to TRBJ1-2; the D gene is possibly TRBD1 (5 bases). This CDR3 is 13 amino acids long. CDR1 GTSNPN and CDR2 SVGIG come from the germline V gene (reference sequence). CDR3 in amino acids: CARRDGANYGYTF. For the CDR3, the DNA is TGTGCCCGGAGGGACGGAGCTAACTATGGCTACACCTTC.

This clone was seen just once. The V and J genes are TRBV19 and TRBJ2-1; TRBD2 matches at 8 bases. The V gene end was trimmed by 8 bases and the J gene end by 4 bases; junction bases not matched to a gene: 4. CDR1 is LNHDA, CDR2 SQIVND, per germline (reference sequence). The CDR3 spans 13 residues. The CDR3 bases are TGTGCCAGTTCACCGGGAGGGTACAATGAGCAGTTCTTC. Its protein is CASSPGGYNEQFF.

This clone was seen once. The rearrangement links TRBV6-5 to TRBJ1-3, with D possibly TRBD1 on 5 matching bases. The V end lost 1 base, the J end lost 2 bases, and 9 bases lay between the germline ends. Germline V CDR1 and CDR2: MNHEY, SVGAGI. This CDR3 spans 15 amino acids. The CDR3 nucleotides read TGTGCCAGCAGTTACTTTTCAGGGACTGGAAACACCATATATTTT. Its translation: CASSYFSGTGNTIYF.